This T cell receptor beta chain is from a study of blood T cell repertoires in COVID-19. Sequencing used immunoSEQ multiplex PCR; TCRdb keeps in-frame clones, though not all of them. This table has under 35,000 clones, roughly 90% appearing once. This clone was counted a few times. V dropped 2 bases and J dropped 4; count of bases not matched to a gene: 5. The V gene's germline CDR1 is MNHEY and CDR2 SVGEGT. This CDR3 spans 15 amino acids. The TCR sequence derives from a human donor with active COVID-19. The donor label of this sample is uncertain. The chain joins TRBV6-2 or TRBV6-3 to TRBJ2-7, with 10 bases that match TRBD2. The sample was peripheral blood. The CDR3 reads CASSYRGLAAYEQYF. In DNA form, the CDR3 reads TGTGCCAGCAGTTACAGAGGACTAGCGGCATACGAGCAGTACTTC.